The clone carrying this TCR beta chain appeared many times. Its target is unknown. CD25-based Treg depletion was applied to purified naive CD4+ T cells. Study results and limitations: Tumor memory CD4+ T cell TCR gene usage clustered with blood and lymph node memory CD4+ cells and lymph node naive CD4+ cells.

V was pared by 0 bases and J by 4 bases, with 5 bases between. The CDR3 spans 13 residues. The germline V gene has CDR1 SGHRS and CDR2 YFSETQ. Full-length variable regions came from constant-region reverse primers plus semi-nested Nested Universal Primer A PCR. Each CDR3 protein gets one entry after TCRdb re-called the 5' RACE reads with MiXCR. The table lists about 53,000 distinct CDR3 sequences, about 24% of them singletons, with 2.5% to 3.5% in the top ten. The specimen sequenced was tumor-infiltrating naive CD4+ T cells sorted from the breast tumor. Stated subset: naive CD4+ T cells, CD4+CD45RA+CD25-. The chain is built from TRBV5-1 and TRBJ1-5; D gene ambiguous. The receptor was isolated from a female donor with breast cancer. The CDR3 coding sequence is TGCGCCAGCAGCTTGGAATTGAATCAGCCCCAGCATTTT. Translation gives CASSLELNQPQHF.